Reported below is one T cell receptor beta chain. Its cognate antigen has yet to be identified. No base-level quality is on record; no much larger clone is a single base apart. V ends up 0 bases short and J 1 base short, with an unmatched junction base count of 6. For CDR1 and CDR2, the germline V gene (reference sequence) lists DFQATT and SNEGSKA. The CDR3 runs 16 amino acids, cysteine and phenylalanine included. This entry keeps only the CDR3 DNA: 48 bases, framed from base 1. A patient counted as having stable Graves' hyperthyroidism if no progression to ophthalmopathy occurred over 18 months of follow-up. The hyperthyroidism patients were between 18 and 65 years old and newly diagnosed, with a disease duration of less than 2 months. Any patient with an uncontrolled infection, another autoimmune disease, pregnancy or lactation was excluded. Diagnoses were based on clinical symptoms, serum thyroxine and TRAb, thyroid ultrasound and orbital computed tomography. Ficoll-Paque density gradient centrifugation was used to isolate PBMCs from around 10 ml of fresh peripheral blood. Total RNA was extracted with Trizol reagent, and quality was checked on an Agilent 2100 Bioanalyzer.

The entry originates in a study of T cells in Graves' hyperthyroidism and ophthalmopathy (dated 2019 in TCRdb). For the study in its entirety: Peripheral blood was collected at initial diagnosis, before any treatment. TCR V-J signatures able to tell the groups apart were searched for in a discovery cohort of about a hundred patients, of whom approximately 40 had Graves' ophthalmopathy and 55 to 65 had stable Graves' hyperthyroidism. An independent validation cohort of around 19 hyperthyroidism patients and some 15 patients who later progressed to ophthalmopathy tested prospective prediction of ophthalmopathy. The approximately 95 discovery patients were divided at random into training and test sets in a 7:3 ratio. In addition, the study compared T-cell repertoires in thyroid tissue and in blood from roughly six Graves' hyperthyroidism patients. After blood sampling, hyperthyroidism patients were treated with methimazole at a starting dose of 30 mg daily, and ophthalmopathy patients were treated with high-dose intravenous methylprednisolone. The paper reports TCR Vbeta CDR3 sequencing of some 140 peripheral blood samples: around 41 ophthalmopathy, under 80 hyperthyroidism and 17 progressor patients.

Study-level results and caveats: During validation, the model predicted progression to ophthalmopathy a median of around 6 months ahead of onset, with almost 71% sensitivity and almost 75% specificity. No statistical method was used to set the sample size in advance, and investigators knew the group allocation. A model built on a 13 V-J signature distinguished ophthalmopathy from stable hyperthyroidism, reaching around 88% sensitivity and approximately 83% specificity in cross-validation and 80%/75% in testing. Most expanded thyroid clonotypes (frequency above 0.001) were also found in blood, which suggests that blood repertoires may mirror thyroid immune responses.

The TCR beta CDR3 regions were amplified from RNA transcripts. A first-round RT-PCR of the TCR CDR3 used the HTBI primer set with the Qiagen OneStep RT-PCR kit. A second multiplex PCR round built the libraries, followed by size selection and purification. The libraries were sequenced on an Illumina HiSeq2000 using paired-end 100 bp reads. Under the source paper's analysis protocol: SOAPnuke was used to process the raw data, throwing out any read that contained adapters or uncalled bases, had a mean Phred below 15, or lacked an exact constant-primer or identifier match. COPE v1.2.5 was used to merge high-quality paired reads, and clonotypes were defined as unique nucleotide sequences. MiTCR v1.1 was used to align clonotypes to the IMGT TRBV, TRBD and TRBJ reference segments. Analysis was restricted to V-J combinations with a frequency above 0.0001, which covered about 99% of repertoires. The TCS score was defined as the ratio of F50 (clonal expansion) to E x V (chaos), calculated using BLOSUM62-based TCRdist between CDR3 peptides within each V-J. Welch's t-statistics and random forest reduced some 510 V-J features to 13, which were used in a naive Bayes classifier (R e1071). TCRdb trimmed public reads at Q25 via fastp, called clones via MiXCR and kept in-frame beta chains. Rows are unified per CDR3 protein, each entry keeping the most common DNA and genes. These V and J calls are TCRdb output, not the study's own analysis. This sample is represented by around 420,000 distinct CDR3 sequences; around 14% of them were singletons. The ten largest account for 13% to 15% of the sample.

This sequence originates from a woman in her late teens or twenties with Graves' hyperthyroidism. The sample comprised blood. The sequence links TRBV20-1 to TRBJ2-7, with 10 bases in between that match TRBD2. The CDR3 loop reads CSARDFRTSGSYEQYF. The nucleotide sequence reads as follows: TGCAGTGCTAGAGATTTCCGGACTAGCGGTTCCTACGAGCAGTACTTC.